The present TCR beta chain was sequenced within a study of blood T cells in healthy people across ages. At the level of the study: About one barcoded beta molecule per two T cells came from capture by template switching.

Researchers collected about 10 milliliters of peripheral blood from every single donor. Per-sample PBMC isolation yielded at least 6 million cells. Trimming took 4 bases from V and 4 from J; bases not matched to a gene: 8. Germline values: CDR1 LGHDT, CDR2 YNNKEL (reference sequence). The CDR3 contains 15 residues. With regard to this clonotype: Antigen: not known.

The use of a sample-barcoded 5' primer and a J-beta primer mix characterized a second PCR of about 7 to 12 cycles. TCRdb re-derived calls from the 5' RACE reads in MiXCR, one entry per CDR3 protein. The sample has approximately 800,000 distinct CDR3 sequences, roughly 60% seen once; the top ten hold roughly 22%. Study outcomes and limitations: The CMV status of each donor remained undetermined, and this could have confounded shifts in expanded clonotypes.

Material: blood. The sequence came from a man younger than 45 in good health. J is TRBJ2-3 and V is TRBV3-1; 7 bases agree with TRBD2. CDR3 region: CASSPGFAGADTQYF. The CDR3 region has the DNA TGTGCCAGCAGCCCAGGGTTCGCGGGAGCAGATACGCAGTATTTT.